The present entry profiles one T cell receptor (beta chain) with its context. This clone has just a few counts. Its antigen is unknown. One base away there is no much larger clone; base qualities are not given. After removal of 6 bases from V and 7 bases from J, the junction retains 2 bases not matched to a gene. The germline V gene provides CDR1 SGHTA and CDR2 FQGTGA. The CDR3, cysteine through phenylalanine, is 12 amino acids long. Kept here is only the CDR3 DNA, which spans 36 bases and is read in frame from base 1. Each collaborating institution followed its own protocols to collect whole blood in K2EDTA tubes. For TCRbeta analysis, collaborators shipped samples in one of three forms: frozen whole blood, isolated PBMCs, or DNA extracted from either of those sample types. This sample was included in a study of blood T cell repertoires in COVID-19 (dated by TCRdb to the early 2020s). For the study in its entirety: Samples from collaborators originated in the United States, Italy and Spain and spanned both the acute and convalescent phases of COVID-19. The prospective study material was composed of cDNA or gDNA derived from T cells, B-cell-depleted T cells, or PBMCs. Where HLA class I and class II types were available, the types were taken from metadata supplied by the sample provider, not from assay-based typing. Samples came from the ongoing ImmuneRACE study (first 160 participants) plus 1,254 subjects from 6 global collaborators. Subjects who had been exposed to COVID-19, were actively infected with it, or had recovered from it provided the deeply sampled blood TCRbeta repertoires that made up the dataset. The repertoires were made available in a free public database intended to serve as a resource for research on the immune response to SARS-CoV-2. Nearly every sample came with metadata listing a de-identified subject ID, COVID-19 status, age in years and sex.

TCRbeta CDR3 regions were amplified from genomic DNA by means of the immunoSEQ Assay, a bias-controlled multiplex PCR. The paper's data handling went like this. The number of nucleated cells in each sample was estimated from the amplification of reference gene primers within the assay. To quantify the absolute abundance of each unique TCRbeta CDR3 rearrangement, sequence reads were collapsed and filtered. For each sample, productive Simpson clonality was calculated as the square root of Simpson's diversity index across productive rearrangements. What TCRdb holds here is the immuneACCESS table cut down to in-frame rearrangements. Part of the clones is not present; checked against another copy, under half of the missing clones reflect an unresolved V gene, and the others are unexplained. The V and J calls and the clone size are those of that table, but D and trimming were determined from the DNA. The sample table contains under 200,000 clones; only one count was recorded for approximately 81% of them. The ten largest clones take up around 4.9% of the sample.

What the authors observed across the whole study: How much clinical and demographic metadata was included differed by source and by participant, and the metadata was provided uncurated.

The sequenced sample consisted of peripheral blood. The chain couples TRBV7-3 to TRBJ2-1; 8 middle bases align to TRBD2. The receptor's source is a woman of 80 years or more with acute or convalescent COVID-19. The DNA reads TGTGCCAGCAGTCCTAGCGGGAATGAGCAGTTCTTC. The encoded protein is CASSPSGNEQFF.